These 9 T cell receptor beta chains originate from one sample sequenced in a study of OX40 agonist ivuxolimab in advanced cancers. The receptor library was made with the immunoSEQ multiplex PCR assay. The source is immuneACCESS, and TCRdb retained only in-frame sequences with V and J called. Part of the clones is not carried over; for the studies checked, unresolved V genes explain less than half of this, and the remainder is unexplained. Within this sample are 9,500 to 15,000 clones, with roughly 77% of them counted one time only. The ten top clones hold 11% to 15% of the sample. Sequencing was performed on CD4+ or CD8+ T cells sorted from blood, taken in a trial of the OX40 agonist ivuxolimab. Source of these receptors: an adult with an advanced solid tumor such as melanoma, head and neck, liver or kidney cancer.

The CDR3, as DNA: TGTGCCAGCAGCCGTCCCGGGACTAGCGGAGATACGCAGTATTTT. It specifies CASSRPGTSGDTQYF. The rearrangement links TRBV7-8 to TRBJ2-3; 11 positions match TRBD2. The germline gives CDR1 SGHVS, CDR2 FQNEAQ. The CDR3 length is 15 residues. The ends lost 5 bases at V and 5 bases at J; junction bases unmatched: 6.

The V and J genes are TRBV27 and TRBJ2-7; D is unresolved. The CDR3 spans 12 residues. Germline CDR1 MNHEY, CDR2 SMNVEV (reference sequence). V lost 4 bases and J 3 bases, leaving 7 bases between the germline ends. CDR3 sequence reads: CASSSTGYEQYF. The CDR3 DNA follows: TGTGCCAGCAGTTCCACGGGCTACGAGCAGTACTTC.

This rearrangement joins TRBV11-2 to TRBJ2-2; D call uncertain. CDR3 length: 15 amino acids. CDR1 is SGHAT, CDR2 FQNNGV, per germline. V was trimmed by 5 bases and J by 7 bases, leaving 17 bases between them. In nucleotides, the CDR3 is TGTGCCAGCAGCGTCTTAGGCCGGTCCGGCGGGGAGCTGTTTTTT. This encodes CASSVLGRSGGELFF.

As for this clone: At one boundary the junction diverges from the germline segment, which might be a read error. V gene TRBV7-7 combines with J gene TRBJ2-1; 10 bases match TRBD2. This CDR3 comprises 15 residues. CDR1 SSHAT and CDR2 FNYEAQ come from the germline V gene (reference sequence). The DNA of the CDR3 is TGTGCTAGCAGCACCGCTAGCGGGAGAAACAATGAGCAGTTCTTC. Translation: CASSTASGRNNEQFF. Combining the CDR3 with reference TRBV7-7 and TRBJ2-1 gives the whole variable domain GAGVSQSPRYKVTKRGQDVTLRCDPISSHATLYWYQQALGQGPEFLTYFNYEAQPDKSGLPSDRFSAERPEGSISTLTIQRTEQRDSAMYRCASSTASGRNNEQFFGPGTRLTVL.

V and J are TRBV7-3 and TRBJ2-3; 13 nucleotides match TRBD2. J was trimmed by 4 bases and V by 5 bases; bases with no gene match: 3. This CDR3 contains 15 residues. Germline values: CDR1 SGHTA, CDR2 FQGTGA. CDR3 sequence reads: CASSRTSGSSDTQYF. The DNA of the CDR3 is TGTGCCAGCAGCCGGACTAGCGGGAGCTCAGATACGCAGTATTTT. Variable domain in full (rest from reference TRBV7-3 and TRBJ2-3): GAGVSQTPSNKVTEKGKYVELRCDPISGHTALYWYRQSLGQGPEFLIYFQGTGAADDSGLPNDRFFAVRPEGSVSTLKIQRTERGDSAVYLCASSRTSGSSDTQYFGPGTRLTVL.

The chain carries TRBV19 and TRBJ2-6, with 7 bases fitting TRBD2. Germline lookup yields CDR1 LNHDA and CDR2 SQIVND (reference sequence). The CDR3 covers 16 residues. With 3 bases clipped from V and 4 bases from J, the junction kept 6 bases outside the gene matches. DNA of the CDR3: TGTGCCAGTAGTATGTTCGGGGGGATAGGGGCCAACGTCCTGACTTTC. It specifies CASSMFGGIGANVLTF.

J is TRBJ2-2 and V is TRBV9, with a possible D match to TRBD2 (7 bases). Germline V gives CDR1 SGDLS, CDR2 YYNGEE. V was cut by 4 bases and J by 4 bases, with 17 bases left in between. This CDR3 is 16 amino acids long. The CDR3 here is CASSHRGGVSTGELFF. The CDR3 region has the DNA TGTGCCAGCAGCCACCGAGGGGGGGTTAGCACCGGGGAGCTGTTTTTT.

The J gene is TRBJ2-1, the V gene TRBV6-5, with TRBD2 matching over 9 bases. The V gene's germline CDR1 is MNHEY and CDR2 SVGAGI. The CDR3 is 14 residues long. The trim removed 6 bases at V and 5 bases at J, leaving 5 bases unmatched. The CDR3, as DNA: TGTGCCAGCAGAGGACTAGCGCGCCACAATGAGCAGTTCTTC. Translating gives CASRGLARHNEQFF.

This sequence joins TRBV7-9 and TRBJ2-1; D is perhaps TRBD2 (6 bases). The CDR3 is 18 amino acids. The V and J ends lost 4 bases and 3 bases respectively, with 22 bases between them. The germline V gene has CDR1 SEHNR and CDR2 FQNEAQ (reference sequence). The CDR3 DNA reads TGTGCCAGCAGCTACAACCGACCCGGACTACCTAGCTACAATGAGCAGTTCTTC. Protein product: CASSYNRPGLPSYNEQFF. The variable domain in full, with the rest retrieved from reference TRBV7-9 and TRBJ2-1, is DTGVSQNPRHKITKRGQNVTFRCDPISEHNRLYWYRQTLGQGPEFLTYFQNEAQLEKSRLLSDRFSAERPKGSFSTLEIQRTEQGDSAMYLCASSYNRPGLPSYNEQFFGPGTRLTVL.